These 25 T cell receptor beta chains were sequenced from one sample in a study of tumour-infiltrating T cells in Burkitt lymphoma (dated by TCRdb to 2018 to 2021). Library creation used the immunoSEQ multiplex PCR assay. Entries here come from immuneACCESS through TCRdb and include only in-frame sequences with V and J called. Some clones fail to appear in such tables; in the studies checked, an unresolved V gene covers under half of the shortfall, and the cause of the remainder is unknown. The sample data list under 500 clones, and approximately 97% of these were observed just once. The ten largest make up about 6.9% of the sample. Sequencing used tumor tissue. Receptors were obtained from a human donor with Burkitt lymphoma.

The CDR3 spells CASSPGQGATEAFF. The CDR3 coding sequence is TGTGCCAGCAGCCCCGGACAGGGGGCTACTGAAGCTTTCTTT. The chain uses TRBV5-5 and TRBJ1-1; 11 bases match TRBD1. J was trimmed by 5 bases and V by 4 bases; bases with no gene match: 4. This CDR3 is built from 14 residues. The germline CDR1 and CDR2 sequences are SGHKS and YYEKEE (reference sequence).

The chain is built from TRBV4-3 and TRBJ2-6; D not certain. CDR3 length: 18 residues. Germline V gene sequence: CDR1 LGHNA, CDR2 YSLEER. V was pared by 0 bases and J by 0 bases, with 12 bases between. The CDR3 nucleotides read TGCGCCAGCAGCCAAGATGTCCACAAAGCCTCTGGGGCCAACGTCCTGACTTTC. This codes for CASSQDVHKASGANVLTF.

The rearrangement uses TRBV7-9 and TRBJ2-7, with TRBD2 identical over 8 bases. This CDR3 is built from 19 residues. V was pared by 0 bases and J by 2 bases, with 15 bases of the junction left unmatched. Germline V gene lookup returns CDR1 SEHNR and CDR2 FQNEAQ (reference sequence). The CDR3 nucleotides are TGTGCCAGCAGCTTAGCGCTAGGGGCGCTAGCGGGCTTCCCCTACGAGCAGTACTTC. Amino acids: CASSLALGALAGFPYEQYF.

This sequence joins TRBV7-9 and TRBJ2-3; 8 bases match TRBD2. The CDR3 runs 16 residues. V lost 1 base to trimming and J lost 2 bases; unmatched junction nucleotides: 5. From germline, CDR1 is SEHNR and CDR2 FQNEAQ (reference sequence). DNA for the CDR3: TGTGCCAGCAGCTTAGGAACGGGGGGGCCCACAGATACGCAGTATTTT. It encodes CASSLGTGGPTDTQYF.

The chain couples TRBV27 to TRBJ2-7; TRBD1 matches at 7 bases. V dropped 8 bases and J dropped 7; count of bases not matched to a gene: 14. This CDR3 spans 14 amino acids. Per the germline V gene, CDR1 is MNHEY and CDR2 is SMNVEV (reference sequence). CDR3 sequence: CASSRAGGSPEQYF. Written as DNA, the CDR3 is TGTGCCAGCTCTCGGGCAGGGGGTAGTCCAGAGCAGTACTTC.

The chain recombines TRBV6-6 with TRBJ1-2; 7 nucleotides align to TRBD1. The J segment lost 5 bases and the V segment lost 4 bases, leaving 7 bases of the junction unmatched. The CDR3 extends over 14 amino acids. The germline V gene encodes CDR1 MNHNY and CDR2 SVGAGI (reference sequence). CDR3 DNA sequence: TGTGCCAGCAGTTCACCCGGGACAGCGTATGGCTACACCTTC. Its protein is CASSSPGTAYGYTF.

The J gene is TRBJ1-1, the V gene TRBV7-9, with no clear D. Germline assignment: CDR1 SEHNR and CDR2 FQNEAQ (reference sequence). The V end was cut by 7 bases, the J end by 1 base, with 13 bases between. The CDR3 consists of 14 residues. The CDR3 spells CASTTTTGNTEAFF. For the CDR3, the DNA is TGTGCCAGCACCACAACCACTGGGAACACTGAAGCTTTCTTT.

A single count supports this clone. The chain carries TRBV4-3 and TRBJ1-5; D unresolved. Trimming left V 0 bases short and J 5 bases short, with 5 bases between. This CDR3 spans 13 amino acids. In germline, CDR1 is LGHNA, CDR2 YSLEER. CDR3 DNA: TGCGCCAGCAGCCAAGATAGGTATCAGCCCCAGCATTTT. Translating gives CASSQDRYQPQHF.

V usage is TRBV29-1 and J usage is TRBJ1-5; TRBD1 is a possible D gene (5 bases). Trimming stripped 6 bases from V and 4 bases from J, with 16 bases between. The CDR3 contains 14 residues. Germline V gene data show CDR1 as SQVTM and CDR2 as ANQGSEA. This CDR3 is CSVLGGTGNQPQHF. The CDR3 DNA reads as TGCAGCGTCCTGGGAGGGACGGGAAATCAGCCCCAGCATTTT.

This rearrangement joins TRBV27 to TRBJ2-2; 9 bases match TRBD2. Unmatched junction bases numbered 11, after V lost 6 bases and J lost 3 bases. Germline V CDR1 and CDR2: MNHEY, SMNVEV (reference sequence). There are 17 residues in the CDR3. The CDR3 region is CASSYRGRGLDTGELFF. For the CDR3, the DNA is TGTGCCAGCAGCTATCGCGGGAGGGGGTTGGACACCGGGGAGCTGTTTTTT.

The CDR3 protein is CASRRGDTGELFF. DNA for the CDR3: TGTGCCAGCAGGAGGGGGGACACCGGGGAGCTGTTTTTT. The chain joins TRBV6-5 to TRBJ2-2, with D possibly being TRBD1 or TRBD2 (6 bases each). Germline CDR1 MNHEY, CDR2 SVGAGI. V was trimmed by 6 bases and J by 3 bases, leaving 8 bases between them. CDR3 length: 13 residues.

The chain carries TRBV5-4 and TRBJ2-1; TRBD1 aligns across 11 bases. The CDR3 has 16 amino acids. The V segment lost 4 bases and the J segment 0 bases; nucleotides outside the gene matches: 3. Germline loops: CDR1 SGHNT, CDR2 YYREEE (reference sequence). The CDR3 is CASSPGQGASYNEQFF. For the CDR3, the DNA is TGTGCCAGCAGCCCCGGACAGGGGGCCTCCTACAATGAGCAGTTCTTC.

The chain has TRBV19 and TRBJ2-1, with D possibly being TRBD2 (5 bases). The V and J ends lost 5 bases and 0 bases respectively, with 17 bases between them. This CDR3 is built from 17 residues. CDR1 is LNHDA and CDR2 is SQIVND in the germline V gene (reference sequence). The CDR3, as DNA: TGTGCCAGTAGTCAAAGTCGAGGGCCTAGCTCCTACAATGAGCAGTTCTTC. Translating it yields CASSQSRGPSSYNEQFF.

Here the CDR3 DNA reads TGTGCCTGGAGTGTAATTGGGACAGAGAATTCACCCCTCCACTTT. Protein: CAWSVIGTENSPLHF. The rearrangement uses TRBV30 and TRBJ1-6, with TRBD1 matching 7 bases. V dropped 0 bases and J dropped 7; count of bases not matched to a gene: 6. This CDR3 spans 15 amino acids. Germline values: CDR1 GTSNPN, CDR2 SVGIG (reference sequence). Drawing the rest from reference TRBV30 and TRBJ1-6, the complete variable domain is SQTIHQWPATLVQPVGSPLSLECTVEGTSNPNLYWYRQAAGRGLQLLFYSVGIGQISSEVPQNLSASRPQDRQFILSSKKLLLSDSGFYLCAWSVIGTENSPLHFGNGTRLTVT.

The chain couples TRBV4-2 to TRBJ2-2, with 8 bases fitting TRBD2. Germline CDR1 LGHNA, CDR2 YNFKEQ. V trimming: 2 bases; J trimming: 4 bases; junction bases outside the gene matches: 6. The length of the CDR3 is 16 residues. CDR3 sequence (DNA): TGTGCCAGCAGCCAACGAAGCGGGGGCGGCACCGGGGAGCTGTTTTTT. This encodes CASSQRSGGGTGELFF.

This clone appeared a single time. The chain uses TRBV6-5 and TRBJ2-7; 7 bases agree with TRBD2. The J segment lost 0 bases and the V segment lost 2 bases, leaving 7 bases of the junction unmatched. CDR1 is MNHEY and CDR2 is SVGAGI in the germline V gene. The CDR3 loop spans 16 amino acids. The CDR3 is CASSYPSSGPSYEQYF. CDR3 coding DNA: TGTGCCAGCAGTTACCCGTCTAGCGGTCCCTCCTACGAGCAGTACTTC.

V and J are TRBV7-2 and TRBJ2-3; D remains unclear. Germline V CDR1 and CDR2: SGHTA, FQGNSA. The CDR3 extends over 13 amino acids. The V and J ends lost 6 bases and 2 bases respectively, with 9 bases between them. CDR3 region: CASSRPSTDTQYF. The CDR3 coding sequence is TGTGCCAGCAGTCGACCTTCCACAGATACGCAGTATTTT. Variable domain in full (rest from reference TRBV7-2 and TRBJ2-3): GAGVSQSPSNKVTEKGKDVELRCDPISGHTALYWYRQSLGQGLEFLIYFQGNSAPDKSGLPSDRFSAERTGGSVSTLTIQRTQQEDSAVYLCASSRPSTDTQYFGPGTRLTVL.

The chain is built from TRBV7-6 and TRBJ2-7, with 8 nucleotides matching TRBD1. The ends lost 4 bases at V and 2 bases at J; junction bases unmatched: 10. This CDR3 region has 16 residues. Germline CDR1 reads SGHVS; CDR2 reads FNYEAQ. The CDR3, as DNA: TGTGCCAGCAGCTCTTCTGGACAGGGATGGACCTACGAGCAGTACTTC. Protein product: CASSSSGQGWTYEQYF. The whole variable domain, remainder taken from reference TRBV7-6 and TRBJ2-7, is GAGVSQSPRYKVTKRGQDVALRCDPISGHVSLYWYRQALGQGPEFLTYFNYEAQQDKSGLPNDRFSAERPEGSISTLTIQRTEQRDSAMYRCASSSSGQGWTYEQYFGPGTRLTVT.

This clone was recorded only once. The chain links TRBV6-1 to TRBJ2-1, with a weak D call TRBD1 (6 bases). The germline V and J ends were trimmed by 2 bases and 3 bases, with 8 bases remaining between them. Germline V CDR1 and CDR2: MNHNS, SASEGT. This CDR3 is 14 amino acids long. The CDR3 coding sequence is TGTGCCAGCAGTGAAACAGGGATCTACAATGAGCAGTTCTTC. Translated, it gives CASSETGIYNEQFF.

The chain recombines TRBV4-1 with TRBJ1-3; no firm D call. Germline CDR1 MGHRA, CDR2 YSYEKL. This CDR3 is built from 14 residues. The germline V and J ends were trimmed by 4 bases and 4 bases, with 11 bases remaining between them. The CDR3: CASSLASSGNTIYF. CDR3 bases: TGCGCCAGCAGCCTAGCCTCATCCGGAAACACCATATATTTT.

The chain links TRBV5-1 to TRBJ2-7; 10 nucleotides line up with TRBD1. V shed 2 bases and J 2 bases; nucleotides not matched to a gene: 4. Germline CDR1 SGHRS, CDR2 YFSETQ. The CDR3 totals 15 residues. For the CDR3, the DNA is TGCGCCAGCAGCTTAGGGACAGGGGTCCCCTACGAGCAGTACTTC. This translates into CASSLGTGVPYEQYF.

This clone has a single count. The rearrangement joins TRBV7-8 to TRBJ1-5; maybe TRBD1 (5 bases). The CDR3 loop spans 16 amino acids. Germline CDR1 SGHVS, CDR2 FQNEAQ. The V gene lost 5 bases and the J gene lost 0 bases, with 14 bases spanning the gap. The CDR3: CASSPPDSYSNQPQHF. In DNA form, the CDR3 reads TGTGCCAGCAGCCCACCCGACAGCTATAGCAATCAGCCCCAGCATTTT.

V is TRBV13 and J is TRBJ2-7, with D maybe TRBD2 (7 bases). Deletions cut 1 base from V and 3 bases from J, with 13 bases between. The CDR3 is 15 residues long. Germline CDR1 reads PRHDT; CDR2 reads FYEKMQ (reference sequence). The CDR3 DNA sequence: TGTGCCAGCAGCTTAGAGGGGGGAGGGGTCTACGAGCAGTACTTC. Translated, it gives CASSLEGGGVYEQYF. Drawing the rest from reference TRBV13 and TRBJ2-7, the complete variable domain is AAGVIQSPRHLIKEKRETATLKCYPIPRHDTVYWYQQGPGQDPQFLISFYEKMQSDKGSIPDRFSAQQFSDYHSELNMSSLELGDSALYFCASSLEGGGVYEQYFGPGTRLTVT.

CDR3 DNA sequence: TGTGCCAGCAGCGTCAAGGGGGCCCCTTATTTCGAGCAGTTCTTC. Translated, it gives CASSVKGAPYFEQFF. The chain uses TRBV9 and TRBJ2-1; 7 positions agree with TRBD1. Trimming took 2 bases from V and 10 from J; bases not matched to a gene: 12. Germline V gene data show CDR1 as SGDLS and CDR2 as YYNGEE. The CDR3 consists of 15 residues.

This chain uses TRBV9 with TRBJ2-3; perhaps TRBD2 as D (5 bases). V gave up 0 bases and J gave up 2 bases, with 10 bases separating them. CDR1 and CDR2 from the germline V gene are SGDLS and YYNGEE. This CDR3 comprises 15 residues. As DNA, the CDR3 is TGTGCCAGCAGCGTAGGGACGGGAACCACAGATACGCAGTATTTT. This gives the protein CASSVGTGTTDTQYF.